This record covers a single T cell receptor (beta chain). The cDNA for TCR beta came from 5'RACE template switching with UMIs. TCRdb reprocessed the 5' RACE reads and stores each CDR3 protein as one record, lacking DNA. This sample's table has about 430,000 distinct CDR3 sequences. This record comes from a study of T cells expressing NK-cell markers. Overall study context: HCMV seropositivity marked most of the eight sequenced donors; one was seronegative.

Germline V gene data show CDR1 as SGHAT and CDR2 as FQDESV (reference sequence). The length of the CDR3 is 15 residues. This rearrangement joins TRBV11-1 to TRBJ2-3; TCRdb returns TRBD1, unconfirmable since there is no DNA. This clonotype originated in a woman between 50 and 59 years old in good health. Sequenced: blood T cells: a sorted CD56 or NKG2C T cell subset, CD4+ or CD8+ T cells, or bulk PBMC T cells (not recorded which). The CDR3 loop reads CASSPIGGDPDTQYF.